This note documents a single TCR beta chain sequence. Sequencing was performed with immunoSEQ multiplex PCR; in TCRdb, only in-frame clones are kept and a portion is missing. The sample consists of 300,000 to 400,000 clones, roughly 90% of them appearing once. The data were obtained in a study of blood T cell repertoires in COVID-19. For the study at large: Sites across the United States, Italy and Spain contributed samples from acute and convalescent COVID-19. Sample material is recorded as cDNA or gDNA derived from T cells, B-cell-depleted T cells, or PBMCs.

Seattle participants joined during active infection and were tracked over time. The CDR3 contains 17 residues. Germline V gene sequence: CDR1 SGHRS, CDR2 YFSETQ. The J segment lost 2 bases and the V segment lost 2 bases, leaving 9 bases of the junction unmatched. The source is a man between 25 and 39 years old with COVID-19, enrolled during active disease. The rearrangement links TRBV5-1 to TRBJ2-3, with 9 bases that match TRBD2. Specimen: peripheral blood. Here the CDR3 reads CASSLGIAGENTDTQYF. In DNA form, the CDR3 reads TGCGCCAGCAGCTTAGGAATAGCGGGAGAGAACACAGATACGCAGTATTTT.